These T cell receptor beta chains were read from a single sample in a study of neoadjuvant anti-PD-1 for oral cavity cancer. The protocol was immunoSEQ multiplex PCR, while the TCRdb copy is restricted to in-frame clones and leaves out a portion. The data hold about 42,000 clones, with 75% to 80% observed a single time. Sample: PBMCs, taken after nivolumab (anti-PD-1) treatment. Source of these receptors: a person aged 35 to 85 with oral cavity squamous cell carcinoma. Both conserved end residues are part of each CDR3. The order of the fields is V gene, D gene, clone size, J gene, CDR3 DNA, CDR3 protein. D genes are given only for firm matches. Clone size is shown for a subset of rows, as once, few, many or a class of expanded clone.

v_gene: TRBV9; d_gene: -; abundance: -; j_gene: TRBJ2-7; CDR3nt: TGTGCCAGCAGCTCGGGACTTCTAACGGGGCAGTACTTC; CDR3aa: CASSSGLLTGQYF
v_gene: TRBV9; d_gene: TRBD2; abundance: -; j_gene: TRBJ2-1; CDR3nt: TGTGCCAGCAGCGTAGGGGGACTAGCGGGAGTTGAGCAGTTCTTC; CDR3aa: CASSVGGLAGVEQFF
v_gene: TRBV29-1; d_gene: TRBD1; abundance: few; j_gene: TRBJ2-5; CDR3nt: TGCAGCCCCGGGTGGGACAGGGGAGAGACCCAGTACTTC; CDR3aa: CSPGWDRGETQYF
v_gene: TRBV5-6; d_gene: -; abundance: -; j_gene: TRBJ2-3; CDR3nt: TGTGCCAGCAGCTTGGGTGGTACGCAGTATTTT; CDR3aa: CASSLGGTQYF
v_gene: TRBV16; d_gene: -; abundance: -; j_gene: TRBJ1-2; CDR3nt: TGTGCCAGCAGCCCCCGAGGGGGCTATGGCTACACCTTC; CDR3aa: CASSPRGGYGYTF
v_gene: TRBV5-1; d_gene: -; abundance: once; j_gene: TRBJ2-1; CDR3nt: TGCGCCAGCAGCCCCTTCGAAGCGCCTCCCTACAATGAGCAGTTCTTC; CDR3aa: CASSPFEAPPYNEQFF
v_gene: TRBV11-2; d_gene: -; abundance: -; j_gene: TRBJ1-3; CDR3nt: TGTGCCAGCAGCTTCTTGGGGGGACACACCATATATTTT; CDR3aa: CASSFLGGHTIYF
v_gene: TRBV27; d_gene: TRBD1; abundance: -; j_gene: TRBJ1-3; CDR3nt: TGTGCCAGCAGTGTTTGGGTAATCCGACAGGGGGCGAACTCTGGAAACACCATATATTTT; CDR3aa: CASSVWVIRQGANSGNTIYF
v_gene: TRBV5-1; d_gene: TRBD2; abundance: once; j_gene: TRBJ2-7; CDR3nt: TGCGCCAGCAGCGCCCGACTAGCGGGGGGGTCCTACGAGCAGTACTTC; CDR3aa: CASSARLAGGSYEQYF
v_gene: TRBV5-1; d_gene: -; abundance: -; j_gene: TRBJ2-2; CDR3nt: TGCGCCAGCAGCTCCTTCGCCCCGAACACCGGGGAGCTGTTTTTT; CDR3aa: CASSSFAPNTGELFF
v_gene: TRBV4-1; d_gene: TRBD2; abundance: -; j_gene: TRBJ2-2; CDR3nt: TGCGCCAGCAGTCGCACTAGCGGGGGGGCGAACACCGGGGAGCTGTTTTTT; CDR3aa: CASSRTSGGANTGELFF
v_gene: TRBV29-1; d_gene: -; abundance: once; j_gene: TRBJ2-7; CDR3nt: TGCAGCGTTATAATGGGGGGAGGATACGAGCAGTACTTC; CDR3aa: CSVIMGGGYEQYF
v_gene: TRBV7-2; d_gene: TRBD2; abundance: -; j_gene: TRBJ2-5; CDR3nt: TGTGCCAGCAGCTGGGACTTAGCGGGAGAGACCCAGTACTTC; CDR3aa: CASSWDLAGETQYF
v_gene: TRBV5-1; d_gene: TRBD2; abundance: -; j_gene: TRBJ2-3; CDR3nt: TGCGCCAGCAGCTTGCCTGGGCTAGCGGGGGGAGATACGCAGTATTTT; CDR3aa: CASSLPGLAGGDTQYF
v_gene: TRBV9; d_gene: TRBD1; abundance: medium-sized; j_gene: TRBJ2-1; CDR3nt: TGTGCCAGCAGCGTGGGACAGACAATAGAGCAGTTCTTC; CDR3aa: CASSVGQTIEQFF
v_gene: TRBV6-1; d_gene: TRBD1; abundance: -; j_gene: TRBJ1-2; CDR3nt: TGTGCCAGCAGTGAAGGGACAGGGTGGACCTATCGCTACACCTTC; CDR3aa: CASSEGTGWTYRYTF